There are a few counts of the clone carrying this TCR beta chain. The sample originates from a study of blood T cell repertoires in COVID-19. Study-wide background: Sample material is recorded as cDNA or gDNA derived from T cells, B-cell-depleted T cells, or PBMCs.

Sequencing was performed with immunoSEQ multiplex PCR; in TCRdb, only in-frame clones are kept and a portion is missing. The sample yields about 220,000 clones, around 84% seen once. The sequence was obtained from a man aged 25 to 40 with active or convalescent COVID-19. Sequencing was carried out using peripheral blood.

The CDR3 protein is CAWRGRGPEQYF. CDR3 sequence (DNA): TGTGCCTGGAGAGGGCGCGGGCCCGAGCAGTACTTC. The chain has TRBV30 and TRBJ2-7; the D gene is possibly TRBD2 (5 bases). Per the germline V gene, CDR1 is GTSNPN and CDR2 is SVGIG (reference sequence). V was clipped by 3 bases and J by 6 bases, with 12 bases between them. The CDR3 has 12 residues. The entire variable domain, with the rest obtained from reference TRBV30 and TRBJ2-7, is as follows: SQTIHQWPATLVQPVGSPLSLECTVEGTSNPNLYWYRQAAGRGLQLLFYSVGIGQISSEVPQNLSASRPQDRQFILSSKKLLLSDSGFYLCAWRGRGPEQYFGPGTRLTVT.